The 23 T cell receptor beta chains below come from one sample, sequenced in a study of cytomegalovirus exposure and HLA in healthy donors. The PCR used 60 Vbeta and 13 Jbeta primers. The protocol was immunoSEQ multiplex PCR, while the TCRdb copy is restricted to in-frame clones and leaves out a portion. The sample includes around 150,000 clones, approximately 80% seen only once; the top ten take about 4.7%. Input material: PBMCs. These receptors were collected from a man under 40 in good health and CMV-seronegative.

V usage is TRBV13 and J usage is TRBJ1-2, with D uncertain. The CDR3 has 15 residues. The V and J ends lost 3 bases and 4 bases respectively, with 15 bases between them. In germline, CDR1 is PRHDT, CDR2 FYEKMQ (reference sequence). CDR3 protein: CASSFKGARGYGYTF. The CDR3 DNA sequence: TGTGCCAGCAGCTTTAAGGGAGCACGGGGCTATGGCTACACCTTC.

The chain joins TRBV5-1 to TRBJ1-1; D possibly corresponds to TRBD1 (5 bases). Germline V CDR1 and CDR2: SGHRS, YFSETQ. This CDR3 is 14 amino acids long. Trimming took 5 bases from V and 4 from J, leaving 15 bases between them. In nucleotides, the CDR3 is TGCGCCAGCAGGCCACAAGGAGGGGCCACTGAAGCTTTCTTT. It specifies CASRPQGGATEAFF.

V gene TRBV14 combines with J gene TRBJ2-1; unclear D gene. In germline, CDR1 is SGHDN, CDR2 FVKESK. This CDR3 has 15 amino acids. V lost 2 bases and J lost 4, with 12 bases in between. The CDR3 DNA is TGTGCCAGCAGCCAAAGACGGCGGATTTACAATGAGCAGTTCTTC. It specifies CASSQRRRIYNEQFF.

The chain couples TRBV18 to TRBJ2-4; 7 positions agree with TRBD2. V dropped 0 bases and J dropped 1; count of bases not matched to a gene: 12. The germline gives CDR1 KGHSH, CDR2 LQKENI. The CDR3 has 19 residues. The CDR3 reads CASSPPKLAPGEAKNIQYF. Here the CDR3 DNA reads TGTGCCAGCTCACCACCAAAACTAGCGCCCGGGGAGGCCAAAAACATTCAGTACTTC.

Only one count was recorded for this clone. J is TRBJ2-5 and V is TRBV6-6; a possible D gene is TRBD1 (5 bases). The germline V gene encodes CDR1 MNHNY and CDR2 SVGAGI (reference sequence). Trimming took 7 bases from V and 5 from J, leaving 17 bases between them. The CDR3 runs 14 residues. As DNA, the CDR3 is TGTGCCAGCAACCCAGCAGGGTCATGGGAGACCCAGTACTTC. It is translated as CASNPAGSWETQYF.

DNA for the CDR3: TGTGCCAGCAGCTTTTACTGGACAGGGGACGATGCAACTAATGAAAAACTGTTTTTT. This sequence encodes CASSFYWTGDDATNEKLFF. The genes are TRBV13 and TRBJ1-4; 9 nucleotides line up with TRBD1. V trimming: 3 bases; J trimming: 0 bases; junction bases outside the gene matches: 11. The CDR3 spans 19 residues. Per germline, CDR1 PRHDT and CDR2 FYEKMQ (reference sequence).

The chain is built from TRBV2 and TRBJ2-5; D is undetermined. The ends were cut back, 7 bases at V and 2 bases at J, with 14 bases in the middle. Germline V gene sequence: CDR1 SNHLY, CDR2 FYNNEI. The CDR3 length is 14 residues. The CDR3 nucleotides read TGTGCCAGCACGCAAGCCTACGATCAAGAGACCCAGTACTTC. Amino acid sequence: CASTQAYDQETQYF.

The chain carries TRBV27 and TRBJ2-7, with D unresolved. Per germline, CDR1 MNHEY and CDR2 SMNVEV (reference sequence). Trimming left V 8 bases short and J 7 bases short, with 12 bases between. The length of the CDR3 is 11 residues. CDR3 amino acids: CASGPDGEQYF. The CDR3 nucleotides are TGTGCCAGCGGCCCTGACGGGGAGCAGTACTTC.

J is TRBJ2-3 and V is TRBV25-1, with TRBD2 identical over 8 bases. The CDR3 length is 16 residues. Germline CDR1 MGHDK, CDR2 SYGVNS. V lost 0 bases, J lost 7 bases, and 9 bases stayed unmatched. CDR3 bases: TGTGCCAGCAGTGAATACTGGGGCGGGAGGTCAAATACGCAGTATTTT. Protein sequence: CASSEYWGGRSNTQYF.

The CDR3 here is CASRTGGGYEQYF. DNA of the CDR3: TGTGCCAGCCGTACAGGGGGAGGCTACGAGCAGTACTTC. This chain links TRBV5-4 with TRBJ2-7; 8 nucleotides match TRBD1. V lost 7 bases and J lost 3; bases outside the gene matches: 6. Germline CDR1 is SGHNT and CDR2 is YYREEE (reference sequence). This CDR3 is built from 13 residues. Full variable domain (missing parts from reference TRBV5-4 and TRBJ2-7): ETGVTQSPTHLIKTRGQQVTLRCSSQSGHNTVSWYQQALGQGPQFIFQYYREEENGRGNFPPRFSGLQFPNYSSELNVNALELDDSALYLCASRTGGGYEQYFGPGTRLTVT.

The V call is TRBV7-9, the J call TRBJ1-2; no clear D. CDR3 length equals 14 residues. Between the trimmed V and J ends, which lost 4 bases and 8 bases, there was a span of 17 bases. Per the germline V gene, CDR1 is SEHNR and CDR2 is FQNEAQ (reference sequence). The CDR3 DNA sequence: TGTGCCAGCAGCTCAACGGATCAGGAGGGAGGCTACACCTTC. Its protein product is CASSSTDQEGGYTF.

The chain links TRBV28 to TRBJ2-2; D not resolved. Germline V lookup: CDR1 MDHEN, CDR2 SYDVKM. V was trimmed by 3 bases and J by 0 bases, leaving 8 bases between them. This CDR3 comprises 15 residues. The chain's CDR3 is CASSLAGSNTGELFF. CDR3 bases: TGTGCCAGCAGTTTGGCAGGCTCGAACACCGGGGAGCTGTTTTTT.

The genes are TRBV5-1 and TRBJ2-3, with 11 bases fitting TRBD2. Looked up from germline, CDR1 is SGHRS and CDR2 is YFSETQ. Trimming at V came to 0 bases and at J to 5 bases, leaving 5 bases not matched to a gene. CDR3 length: 16 residues. The CDR3 loop reads CASSLEWLAGGDTQYF. CDR3 coding DNA: TGCGCCAGCAGCTTGGAGTGGCTAGCGGGAGGAGATACGCAGTATTTT.

This clone was found once. Other DNA variants within this sample encode the same CDR3. The chain links TRBV18 to TRBJ1-1; TRBD1 agrees at 9 bases. The V segment lost 5 bases and the J segment 6 bases; nucleotides outside the gene matches: 10. Germline values: CDR1 KGHSH, CDR2 LQKENI. This CDR3 contains 15 residues. In nucleotides, the CDR3 is TGTGCCAGCTCAGCTCCCGGGACAGGGAAACCTGAAGCTTTCTTT. Its translation is CASSAPGTGKPEAFF.

V usage is TRBV11-2 and J usage is TRBJ2-5, with 8 positions matching TRBD2. The DNA end is a closer match to TRBJ2-7, so the J assignment may be wrong. The V gene's germline CDR1 is SGHAT and CDR2 FQNNGV. This CDR3 is built from 15 residues. The CDR3 loop is CASSITGTSSYEQYF. CDR3 sequence (DNA): TGTGCCAGCAGCATCACCGGGACTAGCTCCTACGAGCAGTACTTC.

V and J are TRBV19 and TRBJ2-7, with 8 positions matching TRBD1. CDR1 and CDR2 from the germline V gene are LNHDA and SQIVND (reference sequence). The J segment lost 4 bases and the V segment lost 1 base, leaving 6 bases of the junction unmatched. This CDR3 spans 15 amino acids. CDR3 region: CASSIGQGNFYEQYF. In DNA form, the CDR3 reads TGTGCCAGTAGTATAGGACAGGGGAATTTTTACGAGCAGTACTTC.

The rearrangement joins TRBV27 to TRBJ2-5; D possibly uses TRBD1 or TRBD2 (6 bases each). The J call is uncertain, as TRBJ2-7 better fits the DNA end. Per germline, CDR1 MNHEY and CDR2 SMNVEV (reference sequence). This CDR3 spans 12 amino acids. The CDR3 spells CASSRLGGEQYF. The CDR3, as DNA: TGTGCCAGCAGCCGACTAGGGGGCGAGCAGTACTTC.

This clone was found a few times. The chain is built from TRBV5-1 and TRBJ1-1; no definite D call. Trimming left V 0 bases short and J 5 bases short, with 14 bases between. The CDR3 contains 15 residues. The germline gives CDR1 SGHRS, CDR2 YFSETQ. CDR3 nucleotide sequence: TGCGCCAGCAGCTTGGGGCGGGCTTTGAGGACTGAAGCTTTCTTT. Residues: CASSLGRALRTEAFF.

This clone was picked up a small number of times. The gene calls are TRBV6-1 and TRBJ2-7; D is perhaps TRBD1 (6 bases). Looked up from germline, CDR1 is MNHNS and CDR2 is SASEGT. There are 14 residues in the CDR3. V was pared by 3 bases and J by 3 bases, with 12 bases between. CDR3 loop: CASSDYREYYEQYF. The CDR3 nucleotides read TGTGCCAGCAGTGATTACAGGGAGTACTACGAGCAGTACTTC.

This clone was found a few times. The chain is built from TRBV28 and TRBJ1-1; D is undetermined. CDR1 is MDHEN, CDR2 SYDVKM, per germline. V lost 6 bases, J lost 5 bases, and 10 bases lay in between. CDR3 length equals 12 residues. The CDR3 bases are TGTGCCAGCAGCGACACGTGGACTGAAGCTTTCTTT. Its translation is CASSDTWTEAFF.

The chain is built from TRBV7-2 and TRBJ2-2; D unresolved. Germline V gene sequence: CDR1 SGHTA, CDR2 FQGNSA. The ends were cut back, 5 bases at V and 2 bases at J, with 15 bases in the middle. The CDR3 spans 16 residues. CDR3 amino acids: CASSINSGVNTGELFF. CDR3 nucleotides: TGTGCCAGCAGCATAAACAGTGGCGTTAACACCGGGGAGCTGTTTTTT.

CDR3 protein: CATRGGGLTFYEQYF. The CDR3 nucleotides read TGTGCCACCAGAGGGGGAGGGCTTACCTTCTACGAGCAGTACTTC. The V and J genes are TRBV15 and TRBJ2-7, with TRBD2 as a possible D gene (7 bases). Germline V gene lookup returns CDR1 LNHNV and CDR2 YYDKDF (reference sequence). The CDR3 has 15 amino acids. Trimming took 6 bases from V and 3 from J, leaving 18 bases between them.

For this clone: Additional DNA sequences in this sample encode the identical CDR3. The V call is TRBV9, the J call TRBJ1-1; TRBD1 is a possible D gene (5 bases). CDR3 size: 14 residues. The germline V and J ends were trimmed by 2 bases and 0 bases, with 8 bases remaining between them. The germline gives CDR1 SGDLS, CDR2 YYNGEE. The CDR3 DNA follows: TGTGCCAGCAGCGTCGGGGGAATGAACACTGAAGCTTTCTTT. Amino acids: CASSVGGMNTEAFF.